The rows below give T cell receptor beta chains drawn from one sample of a study of shared clonotypes between healthy human individuals. Profiling relied on immunoSEQ multiplex PCR, and the TCRdb table lists in-frame clones only, not all of them. The sample lists roughly 2.2 million clones, roughly 90% occurring once. Sequenced input: naive CD4+ T cells from PBMCs. The receptors were sampled from a man between 18 and 29 years old in good health. Some clones in this sample may be carry-over from other donors' samples. CDR3s include the opening cysteine and the closing phenylalanine or tryptophan. A D gene is named only where the DNA matches it firmly. Clone size is given for some rows only: seen once, a few or many times, or a class if the clone is expanded.

j_call clone_size v_call d_call cdr3_aa cdr3_nt
TRBJ2-7 NA TRBV6-1 NA CASRGFSLYEQYF TGTGCCAGCAGGGGGTTTTCCCTTTACGAGCAGTACTTC
TRBJ2-7 NA TRBV5-1 TRBD1 CASSLGARQGYEQYF TGCGCCAGCAGCTTGGGGGCCAGACAGGGCTACGAGCAGTACTTC
TRBJ2-4 NA TRBV30 NA CAWRVSGDIQYF TGTGCCTGGAGGGTCAGTGGTGACATTCAGTACTTC
TRBJ2-1 NA TRBV5-1 TRBD2 CASSLATSGLDSYNEQFF TGCGCCAGCAGCTTGGCGACTAGCGGGCTGGACTCCTACAATGAGCAGTTCTTC
TRBJ2-7 NA TRBV29-1 NA CSARRDLISYEQYF TGCAGCGCCCGCCGGGACCTAATCTCCTACGAGCAGTACTTC
TRBJ2-5 NA TRBV7-2 NA CASSGVTASQYF TGTGCCAGCAGCGGGGTAACAGCTTCCCAGTACTTC
TRBJ1-2 NA TRBV28 NA CASSPGWGYGYTF TGTGCCAGCAGCCCAGGTTGGGGCTATGGCTACACCTTC
TRBJ1-5 NA TRBV5-1 NA CASSPGAAVNQPQHF TGCGCCAGCAGCCCGGGCGCCGCCGTCAATCAGCCCCAGCATTTT
TRBJ1-2 NA TRBV7-9 TRBD1 CASSLRPTGGYGYTF TGTGCCAGCAGCTTACGCCCTACAGGGGGCTATGGCTACACCTTC
TRBJ1-1 NA TRBV7-2 NA CASSLASGTEAFF TGTGCCAGCAGCTTAGCTAGTGGCACTGAAGCTTTCTTT
TRBJ1-2 NA TRBV19 NA CATKKGGNYGYTF TGTGCCACGAAAAAAGGGGGGAACTATGGCTACACCTTC
TRBJ2-2 NA TRBV5-1 TRBD1 CASSAQQGADGELFF TGCGCCAGCAGCGCACAACAGGGGGCTGACGGGGAGCTGTTTTTT
TRBJ2-1 NA TRBV9 TRBD2 CASSGSGGRSSYNEQFF TGTGCCAGCAGCGGAAGCGGCGGGAGGAGCTCCTACAATGAGCAGTTCTTC
TRBJ2-7 NA TRBV28 TRBD1 CASRSGQPIYEQYF TGTGCCAGCAGGTCGGGACAGCCCATCTACGAGCAGTACTTC
TRBJ1-5 few TRBV29-1 NA CSVGDVGQPQHF TGCAGCGTTGGAGACGTTGGTCAGCCCCAGCATTTT
TRBJ2-7 NA TRBV28 NA CASSQGSVPYEQYF TGTGCCAGCAGTCAGGGCAGTGTTCCCTACGAGCAGTACTTC
TRBJ1-5 once TRBV5-6 NA CASSLGEDQPQHF TGTGCCAGCAGCTTGGGGGAGGACCAGCCCCAGCATTTT
TRBJ1-4 once TRBV11-2 TRBD1 CASSPRQGSVTNEKLFF TGTGCCAGCAGCCCCCGACAGGGGTCGGTAACTAATGAAAAACTGTTTTTT
TRBJ2-7 NA TRBV28 TRBD1 CASRPSGQEKYEQYF TGTGCCAGCAGGCCATCGGGACAGGAAAAGTACGAGCAGTACTTC
TRBJ2-6 NA TRBV19 NA CASSIGRQYSGANVLTF TGTGCCAGTAGTATAGGCCGACAGTACTCTGGGGCCAACGTCCTGACTTTC
TRBJ2-3 NA TRBV28 TRBD1 CASSPPPGQGGLTDTQYF TGTGCCAGCAGTCCGCCCCCCGGACAGGGGGGATTAACAGATACGCAGTATTTT
TRBJ2-5 NA TRBV5-1 NA CASRGIIGGDETQYF TGCGCCAGCAGGGGTATAATAGGGGGTGATGAGACCCAGTACTTC
TRBJ1-1 NA TRBV19 NA CASSLQGNTEAFF TGTGCCAGTAGTCTACAGGGGAACACTGAAGCTTTCTTT
TRBJ2-5 NA TRBV29-1 NA CSARQPQETQYF TGCAGCGCCCGGCAGCCACAAGAGACCCAGTACTTC
TRBJ2-1 NA TRBV29-1 NA CSADGNNEQFF TGCAGCGCCGACGGGAACAATGAGCAGTTCTTC
TRBJ2-5 NA TRBV15 TRBD2 CATSLGLAEETQYF TGTGCCACCAGCTTGGGACTAGCGGAAGAGACCCAGTACTTC